This paragraph reports one T cell receptor beta chain. At one of its ends the junction is not consistent with the germline gene, which may arise from a read error. The template, around 540 ng total RNA, yielded TCR beta cDNA made with a constant-region primer. Slightly modified ARM-PCR, run as three nested multiplex PCR rounds, produced the TCR beta libraries. PCR rounds one and two used TRBV1-TRBV30 forward primers with a C-beta reverse primer for approximately 11 cycles each. One entry per CDR3 protein results from TCRdb running MiXCR on the multiplex PCR reads. Among 48,000 or so distinct CDR3 sequences, 70% to 80% were seen once, and the ten largest hold around 30%. The data originate from a study of tumor-infiltrating lymphocytes in primary liver carcinoma. For each extraction, RNA and DNA were obtained together from roughly 20-30 mg of unsorted bulk tissue. The patients lived with chronic HBV infection and had not yet received any treatment.

Germline-derived CDR1 and CDR2 are MNHEY and SVGAGI. The CDR3 is made up of 14 amino acids. V and J are TRBV6-5 and TRBJ2-7; 8 bases align to TRBD2. The TCR was taken from a man aged 35 to 55 with primary liver carcinoma and hepatitis B virus infection. The sample taken for sequencing was liver tumor tissue from sampling region 3. Subset in this sample: tumor region T3, left-lateral pole. The CDR3 reads CTSSYREGWYEQYF. CDR3 DNA sequence: TGTACCAGCAGTTATCGGGAGGGCTGGTACGAGCAGTACTTC.